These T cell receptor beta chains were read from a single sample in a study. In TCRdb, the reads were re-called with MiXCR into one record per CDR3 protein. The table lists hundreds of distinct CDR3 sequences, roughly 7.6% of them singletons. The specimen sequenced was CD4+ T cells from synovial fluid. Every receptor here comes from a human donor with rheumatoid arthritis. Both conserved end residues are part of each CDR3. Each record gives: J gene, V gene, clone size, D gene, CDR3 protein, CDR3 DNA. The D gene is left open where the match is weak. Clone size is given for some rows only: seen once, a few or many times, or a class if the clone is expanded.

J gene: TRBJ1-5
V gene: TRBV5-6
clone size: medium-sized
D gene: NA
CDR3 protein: CASSSLFGETGLNQPQHF
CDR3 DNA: TGTGCCAGCAGCTCCCTTTTCGGCGAGACAGGCCTCAATCAGCCCCAGCATTTT

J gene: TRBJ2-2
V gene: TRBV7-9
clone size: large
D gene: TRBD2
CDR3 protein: CASTLGLADTGELFF
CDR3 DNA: TGTGCCAGCACCCTCGGACTAGCGGACACCGGGGAGCTGTTTTTT

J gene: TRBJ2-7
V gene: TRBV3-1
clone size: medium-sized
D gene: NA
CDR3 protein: CASSPGVYEQYF
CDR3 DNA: TGTGCCAGCAGCCCCGGTGTCTACGAGCAGTACTTC

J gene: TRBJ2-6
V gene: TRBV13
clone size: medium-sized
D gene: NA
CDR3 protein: CASSGDNFSGANVLTF
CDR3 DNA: TGTGCCAGCAGCGGAGACAACTTCTCTGGGGCCAACGTCCTGACTTTC

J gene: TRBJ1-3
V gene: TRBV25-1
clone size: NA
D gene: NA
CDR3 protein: CASSDWNTIYF
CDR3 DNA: TGTGCCAGCAGTGACTGGAACACCATATATTTT

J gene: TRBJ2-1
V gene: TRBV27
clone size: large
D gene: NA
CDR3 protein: CASGIMGGHNEQFF
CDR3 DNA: TGTGCCAGCGGAATCATGGGGGGTCACAATGAGCAGTTCTTC

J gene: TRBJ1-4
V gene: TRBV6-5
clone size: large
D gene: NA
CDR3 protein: CASKARGWQLNEKLFF
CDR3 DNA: TGTGCCAGCAAGGCCCGGGGTTGGCAGCTTAATGAAAAACTGTTTTTT

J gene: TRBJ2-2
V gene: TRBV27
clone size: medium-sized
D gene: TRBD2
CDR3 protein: CASSLEAVLAGGVTGELFF
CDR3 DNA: TGTGCCAGCAGCCTTGAGGCGGTTCTAGCGGGAGGGGTCACCGGGGAGCTGTTTTTT

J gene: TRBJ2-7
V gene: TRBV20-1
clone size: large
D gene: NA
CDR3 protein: CSARAVREQYF
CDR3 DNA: TGCAGTGCTAGAGCGGTACGCGAGCAGTACTTC

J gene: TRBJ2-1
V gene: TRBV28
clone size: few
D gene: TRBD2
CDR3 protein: CASSPRTSGRSYNEQFF
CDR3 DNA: TGTGCCAGCAGTCCTAGGACTAGCGGGAGGTCCTACAATGAGCAGTTCTTC

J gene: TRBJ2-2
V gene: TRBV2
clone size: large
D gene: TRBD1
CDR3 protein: CASSEQGDTGELFF
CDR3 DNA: TGTGCCAGCAGTGAGCAGGGGGACACCGGGGAGCTGTTTTTT

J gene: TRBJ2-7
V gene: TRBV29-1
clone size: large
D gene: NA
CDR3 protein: CSVESRTGGLAGGSYEQYF
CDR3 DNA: TGCAGCGTCGAAAGTCGGACAGGGGGTCTAGCGGGAGGCTCCTACGAGCAGTACTTC

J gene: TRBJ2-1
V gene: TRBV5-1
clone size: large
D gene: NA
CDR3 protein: CASSLGGSTNEQFF
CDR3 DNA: TGCGCCAGCAGCTTAGGGGGAAGCACAAATGAGCAGTTCTTC

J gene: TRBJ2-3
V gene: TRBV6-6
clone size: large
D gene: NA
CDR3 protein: CASSPFEGQGFSTDTQYF
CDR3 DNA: TGTGCCAGCAGTCCCTTTGAGGGGCAGGGGTTTAGCACAGATACGCAGTATTTT

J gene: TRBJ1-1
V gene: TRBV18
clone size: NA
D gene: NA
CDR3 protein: CASSPLVRTNTEAFF
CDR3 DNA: TGTGCCAGCTCACCACTAGTGAGGACGAACACTGAAGCTTTCTTT

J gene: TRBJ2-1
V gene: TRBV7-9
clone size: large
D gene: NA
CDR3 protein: CASSFTIGQFF
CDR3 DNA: TGTGCCAGCAGCTTCACAATAGGGCAGTTCTTC

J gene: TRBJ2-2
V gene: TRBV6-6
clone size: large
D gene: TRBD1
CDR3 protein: CASNGQGARGTGELFF
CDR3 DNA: TGTGCCAGCAACGGACAGGGGGCCCGAGGCACCGGGGAGCTGTTTTTT

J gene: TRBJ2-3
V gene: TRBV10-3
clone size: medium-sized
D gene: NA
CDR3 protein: CAISPKGRGSTDTQYF
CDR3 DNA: TGTGCCATCAGCCCGAAGGGACGGGGGAGCACAGATACGCAGTATTTT

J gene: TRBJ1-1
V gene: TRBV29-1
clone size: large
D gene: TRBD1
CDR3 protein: CSVGTGSGMNTEAFF
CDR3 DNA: TGCAGCGTTGGGACAGGGAGCGGGATGAACACTGAAGCTTTCTTT

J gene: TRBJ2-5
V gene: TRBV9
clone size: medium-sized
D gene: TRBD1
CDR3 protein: CASSAGGGETQYF
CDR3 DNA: TGTGCCAGCAGCGCAGGGGGCGGGGAGACCCAGTACTTC

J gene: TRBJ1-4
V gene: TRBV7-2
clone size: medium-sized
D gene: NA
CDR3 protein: CASKGGGFGTNEKLFF
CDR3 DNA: TGTGCCAGCAAAGGGGGGGGTTTCGGAACTAATGAAAAACTGTTTTTT

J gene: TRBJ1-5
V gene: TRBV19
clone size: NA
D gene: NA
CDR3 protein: CASSIHTENQPQHF
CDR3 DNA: TGTGCCAGTAGTATCCACACAGAGAATCAGCCCCAGCATTTT

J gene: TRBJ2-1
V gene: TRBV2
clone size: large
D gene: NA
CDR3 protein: CASKRKEGAYNEQFF
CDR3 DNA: TGTGCCAGCAAAAGGAAGGAGGGTGCCTACAATGAGCAGTTCTTC

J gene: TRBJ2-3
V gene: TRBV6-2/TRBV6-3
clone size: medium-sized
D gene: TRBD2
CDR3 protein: CASSRGLAPSTDTQYF
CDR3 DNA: TGTGCCAGCAGCCGAGGACTAGCGCCTAGCACAGATACGCAGTATTTT

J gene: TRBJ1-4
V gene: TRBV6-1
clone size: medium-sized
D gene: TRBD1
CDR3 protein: CASSRSGQVVMEKLFF
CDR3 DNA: TGTGCCAGCAGTCGAAGTGGACAGGTGGTGATGGAAAAACTGTTTTTT

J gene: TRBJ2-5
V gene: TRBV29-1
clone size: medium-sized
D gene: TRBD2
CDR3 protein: CSVDSGGILGGTQYF
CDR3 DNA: TGCAGCGTTGATTCCGGGGGGATCCTCGGCGGGACCCAGTACTTC

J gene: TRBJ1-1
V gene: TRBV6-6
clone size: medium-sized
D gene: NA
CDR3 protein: CASSYTGETEAFF
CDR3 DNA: TGTGCCAGCAGTTACACGGGAGAGACTGAAGCTTTCTTT

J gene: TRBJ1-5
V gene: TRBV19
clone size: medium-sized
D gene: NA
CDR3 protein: CASSIHVEGQPQHF
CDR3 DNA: TGTGCCAGTAGTATCCACGTCGAAGGTCAGCCCCAGCATTTT

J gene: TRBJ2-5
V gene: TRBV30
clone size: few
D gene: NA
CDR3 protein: CAWTREHTQYF
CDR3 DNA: TGTGCCTGGACTCGAGAGCATACCCAGTACTTC

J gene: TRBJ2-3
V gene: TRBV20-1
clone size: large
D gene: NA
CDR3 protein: CGACFDGSTDTQYF
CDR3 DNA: TGCGGGGCCTGCTTTGATGGTAGCACAGATACGCAGTATTTT

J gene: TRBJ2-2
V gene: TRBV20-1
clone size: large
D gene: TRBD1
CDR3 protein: CSATGTGRPNTGELFF
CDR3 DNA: TGCAGTGCTACCGGGACAGGGAGGCCAAACACCGGGGAGCTGTTTTTT

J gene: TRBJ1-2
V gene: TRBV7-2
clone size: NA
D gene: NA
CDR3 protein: CASTSSLGDGTAGYTF
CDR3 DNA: TGTGCTAGCACCTCCAGCCTGGGGGACGGAACAGCTGGCTACACCTTC

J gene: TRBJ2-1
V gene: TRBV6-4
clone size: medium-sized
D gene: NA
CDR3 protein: CASGDYNEQFF
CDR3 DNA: TGTGCCAGCGGTGATTACAATGAGCAGTTCTTC

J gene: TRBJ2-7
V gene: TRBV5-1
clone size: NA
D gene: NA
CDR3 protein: CACSLHQAGPDEQYF
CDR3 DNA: TGCGCCTGCAGCTTGCACCAAGCGGGCCCGGACGAGCAGTACTTC

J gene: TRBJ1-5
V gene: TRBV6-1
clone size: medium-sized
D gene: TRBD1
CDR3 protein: CASRKDRVPNQPQHF
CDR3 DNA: TGTGCCAGCAGGAAGGACAGGGTACCAAATCAGCCCCAGCATTTT

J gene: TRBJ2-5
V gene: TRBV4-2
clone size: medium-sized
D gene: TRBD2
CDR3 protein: CASSHPRIPAGAGETQYF
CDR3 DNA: TGTGCCAGCAGCCATCCCAGGATCCCAGCGGGGGCGGGAGAGACCCAGTACTTC

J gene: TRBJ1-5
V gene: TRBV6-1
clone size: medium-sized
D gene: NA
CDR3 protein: CASSVPTGSNQPQHF
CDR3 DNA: TGTGCCAGCAGTGTTCCAACAGGGAGCAATCAGCCCCAGCATTTT

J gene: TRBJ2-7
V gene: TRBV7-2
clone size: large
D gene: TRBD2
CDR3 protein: CASSLGTSGSYEQYF
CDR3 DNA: TGTGCCAGCAGCTTAGGGACTAGCGGGAGTTACGAGCAGTACTTC

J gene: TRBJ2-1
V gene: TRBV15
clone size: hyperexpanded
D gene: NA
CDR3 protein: CATSREVEQFF
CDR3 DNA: TGTGCCACCAGCAGAGAGGTTGAGCAGTTCTTC

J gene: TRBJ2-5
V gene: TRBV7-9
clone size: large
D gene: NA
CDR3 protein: CASSLGEAPETQYF
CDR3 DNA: TGTGCCAGCAGCTTAGGGGAAGCACCAGAGACCCAGTACTTC

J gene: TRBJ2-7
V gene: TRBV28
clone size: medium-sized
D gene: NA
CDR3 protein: CASSSPGKGYEQYF
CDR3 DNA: TGTGCCAGCAGTTCCCCGGGGAAGGGCTACGAGCAGTACTTC

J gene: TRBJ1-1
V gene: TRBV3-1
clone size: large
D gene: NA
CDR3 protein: CASSQEGSGGGSAFF
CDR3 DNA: TGTGCCAGCAGCCAAGAAGGATCGGGGGGAGGATCAGCTTTCTTT

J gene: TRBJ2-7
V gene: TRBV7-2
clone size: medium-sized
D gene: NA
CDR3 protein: CASSLTTYEQYF
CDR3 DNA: TGTGCCAGCAGCTTAACTACCTACGAGCAGTACTTC

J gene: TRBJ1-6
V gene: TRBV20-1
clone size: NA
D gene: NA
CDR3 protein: CSARGLPGLHNSPLHF
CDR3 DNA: TGCAGTGCTAGAGGTCTCCCGGGTCTGCATAATTCACCCCTCCACTTT

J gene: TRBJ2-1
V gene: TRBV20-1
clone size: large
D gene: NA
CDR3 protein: CSANTGTIFNEQFF
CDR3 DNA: TGCAGTGCTAACACCGGGACAATATTCAATGAGCAGTTCTTC

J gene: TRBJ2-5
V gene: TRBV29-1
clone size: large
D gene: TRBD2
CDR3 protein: CSVVGGRVETQYF
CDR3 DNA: TGCAGCGTTGTTGGGGGGAGGGTTGAGACCCAGTACTTC

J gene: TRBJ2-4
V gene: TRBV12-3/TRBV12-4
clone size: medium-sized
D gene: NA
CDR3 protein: CASGFGRDAIQYF
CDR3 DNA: TGTGCCAGCGGATTTGGCCGGGATGCCATTCAGTACTTC

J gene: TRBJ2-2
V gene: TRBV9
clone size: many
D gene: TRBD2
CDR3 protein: CASSGLAGVRELFF
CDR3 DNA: TGTGCCAGCAGCGGACTAGCGGGAGTCCGGGAGCTGTTTTTT

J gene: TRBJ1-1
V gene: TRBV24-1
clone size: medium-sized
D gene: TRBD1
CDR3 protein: CATSESGQGNTEAFF
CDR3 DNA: TGTGCCACCAGTGAAAGTGGACAGGGGAACACTGAAGCTTTCTTT